Listed below are T cell receptor beta chains from one sample, sequenced in a study of T cell responses to AZD1222 COVID-19 vaccine. Measured with immunoSEQ multiplex PCR; TCRdb has only the in-frame clones, and not every one. The data hold 150,000 to 200,000 clones, with 90% to 95% observed a single time. Source: peripheral blood, taken 28 days after the second AZD1222 dose. All receptors derive from an adult who received the AZD1222 COVID-19 vaccine. The CDR3 runs from the conserved cysteine through the conserved F or W. D genes are given only for firm matches. Size is omitted from some rows. Given values are once, few, many or a class for expanded clones.

clone size,V gene,J gene,D gene,CDR3 protein,CDR3 DNA
NA,TRBV5-1,TRBJ1-2,NA,CASSLEGAGGYTF,TGCGCCAGCAGCTTGGAGGGCGCTGGAGGCTACACCTTC
NA,TRBV9,TRBJ1-6,NA,CASSVGRDLHNSPLHF,TGTGCCAGCAGCGTAGGCCGGGACCTACATAATTCACCCCTCCACTTT
NA,TRBV18,TRBJ1-2,NA,CASSPAEGYGYTF,TGTGCCAGCTCACCAGCAGAGGGCTATGGCTACACCTTC
NA,TRBV2,TRBJ1-4,TRBD1,CASNGGPQGGEKLFF,TGTGCCTCCAATGGAGGGCCACAGGGGGGCGAAAAACTGTTTTTT
NA,TRBV28,TRBJ1-2,NA,CASTDWGGDGYTF,TGTGCCAGCACCGATTGGGGGGGGGATGGCTACACCTTC
NA,TRBV6-5,TRBJ1-2,TRBD1,CASSYSGTGTYGYTF,TGTGCCAGCAGTTACTCCGGGACAGGCACCTATGGCTACACCTTC
NA,TRBV7-6,TRBJ2-5,NA,CASSSRGETQYF,TGTGCCAGCAGCTCAAGGGGAGAGACCCAGTACTTC
NA,TRBV5-1,TRBJ1-2,NA,CASSPNRDINYGYTF,TGCGCCAGCAGCCCCAACAGGGATATTAACTATGGCTACACCTTC
NA,TRBV2,TRBJ1-2,TRBD1,CASSYQGAHYGYTF,TGTGCCAGCAGTTACCAGGGGGCCCACTATGGCTACACCTTC
NA,TRBV20-1,TRBJ1-1,TRBD1,CSARVQGEAFF,TGCAGTGCTAGAGTACAGGGGGAAGCTTTCTTT
NA,TRBV5-1,TRBJ1-4,NA,CASSLGGSQPNEKLFF,TGCGCCAGCAGCTTGGGGGGATCCCAGCCAAATGAAAAACTGTTTTTT
NA,TRBV4-3,TRBJ1-4,NA,CASSQARSNEKLFF,TGCGCCAGCAGCCAAGCGCGGAGTAATGAAAAACTGTTTTTT
once,TRBV28,TRBJ1-2,NA,CASSREKGLRRDGYTF,TGTGCCAGCAGCCGAGAAAAGGGGCTGAGAAGGGATGGCTACACCTTC
NA,TRBV12-5,TRBJ2-5,TRBD1,CASGLRDRGLETQYF,TGTGCTAGTGGTCTAAGGGACAGGGGGCTGGAGACCCAGTACTTC
NA,TRBV5-4,TRBJ2-1,NA,CASSLYFEQFF,TGTGCCAGCAGCTTGTATTTTGAGCAGTTCTTC
NA,TRBV7-2,TRBJ2-5,TRBD2,CASSRLAGARRTQETQYF,TGTGCCAGCAGTCGCCTAGCGGGAGCCCGCCGTACACAAGAGACCCAGTACTTC
NA,TRBV19,TRBJ2-3,NA,CASSTGGTATQYF,TGTGCCAGTAGTACGGGCGGGACAGCCACGCAGTATTTT
NA,TRBV28,TRBJ1-2,NA,CASSFFETRLRYGYTF,TGTGCCAGCAGTTTCTTCGAAACCCGTTTGAGGTATGGCTACACCTTC
NA,TRBV11-3,TRBJ2-7,TRBD2,CASSLGPGLGLQYF,TGTGCCAGCAGCTTGGGTCCGGGACTAGGGCTGCAGTACTTC
NA,TRBV11-3,TRBJ1-1,NA,CASSLAGTENTEAFF,TGTGCCAGCAGCTTAGCAGGGACGGAGAACACTGAAGCTTTCTTT
NA,TRBV5-1,TRBJ2-3,NA,CASSFLASRAADTQYF,TGCGCCAGCAGCTTCCTCGCCAGCAGGGCAGCTGATACGCAGTATTTT
NA,TRBV2,TRBJ2-7,NA,CATTLDSFYEQYF,TGTGCCACCACGCTGGACAGCTTCTACGAGCAGTACTTC
NA,TRBV28,TRBJ1-2,NA,CASSLMTDNGYTF,TGTGCCAGCAGTCTCATGACTGATAATGGCTACACCTTC
NA,TRBV24-1,TRBJ2-7,NA,CATSDPEGVGEQYF,TGTGCCACCAGTGATCCTGAGGGGGTCGGCGAGCAGTACTTC
NA,TRBV5-1,TRBJ1-1,NA,CASSWSRADTEAFF,TGCGCCAGCAGTTGGTCGAGGGCCGACACTGAAGCTTTCTTT
NA,TRBV7-3,TRBJ2-2,NA,CASSFVGFGELFF,TGTGCCAGCAGCTTCGTCGGGTTCGGGGAGCTGTTTTTT
NA,TRBV5-1,TRBJ2-1,NA,CASSLDGMQRILYNEQFF,TGCGCCAGCAGCTTGGACGGTATGCAGCGGATACTTTACAATGAGCAGTTCTTC
NA,TRBV27,TRBJ2-1,NA,CASSSFPGRPYNEQFF,TGTGCCAGCAGCTCCTTCCCGGGACGGCCCTACAATGAGCAGTTCTTC
NA,TRBV30,TRBJ1-6,NA,CAWSLPGARLSSPLHF,TGTGCCTGGAGTCTTCCAGGGGCGAGACTGAGTTCACCCCTCCACTTT
once,TRBV2,TRBJ2-5,NA,CASSGGAQYF,TGTGCCAGCAGCGGCGGGGCCCAGTACTTC
NA,TRBV4-3,TRBJ1-3,NA,CASSQDSEGGNTIYF,TGCGCCAGCAGCCAAGACAGCGAAGGTGGAAACACCATATATTTT
NA,TRBV19,TRBJ1-5,NA,CATAREGNQPQHF,TGTGCCACCGCCAGGGAAGGAAATCAGCCCCAGCATTTT
NA,TRBV29-1,TRBJ2-5,TRBD2,CSVVSSGTETQYF,TGCAGCGTTGTCTCTAGCGGGACAGAGACCCAGTACTTC
NA,TRBV28,TRBJ1-2,NA,CASSLSLAGTGGYTF,TGTGCCAGCAGTTTATCACTCGCGGGCACGGGAGGCTACACCTTC
NA,TRBV6-5,TRBJ2-4,TRBD1,CASSYMGQGRYIQYF,TGTGCCAGCAGTTACATGGGACAGGGGAGATACATTCAGTACTTC
NA,TRBV12-3/TRBV12-4,TRBJ1-1,NA,CASSPGMGEAFF,TGTGCCAGCAGCCCAGGGATGGGTGAAGCTTTCTTT
NA,TRBV19,TRBJ1-2,NA,CASSTPGRFYGYTF,TGTGCCAGTAGTACACCGGGACGGTTCTATGGCTACACCTTC
NA,TRBV10-2,TRBJ2-1,TRBD2,CASSENLAGVGNEQFF,TGCGCCAGCAGTGAAAATCTAGCGGGAGTAGGTAATGAGCAGTTCTTC
NA,TRBV2,TRBJ2-7,NA,CASSEAYTTYEQYF,TGTGCCAGCAGTGAAGCATACACCACCTACGAGCAGTACTTC
NA,TRBV7-3,TRBJ1-1,NA,CASSPQGIGTEAFF,TGTGCCAGCAGCCCCCAGGGAATCGGTACTGAAGCTTTCTTT
NA,TRBV30,TRBJ1-1,NA,CAWSPGPQNTEAFF,TGTGCCTGGAGTCCGGGACCCCAGAACACTGAAGCTTTCTTT
NA,TRBV5-1,TRBJ1-6,TRBD1,CASNLGQGNSPLHF,TGCGCCAGCAACCTGGGACAGGGGAATTCACCCCTCCACTTT
NA,TRBV12-3/TRBV12-4,TRBJ2-2,NA,CASSLWGTGELFF,TGTGCCAGCAGTTTATGGGGCACCGGGGAGCTGTTTTTT
NA,TRBV5-6,TRBJ1-1,NA,CASSLERDRGRNTEAFF,TGTGCCAGCAGCTTGGAACGTGACCGTGGGCGGAACACTGAAGCTTTCTTT
NA,TRBV7-3,TRBJ1-2,NA,CASSLLGAGGYTF,TGTGCCAGCAGCTTACTGGGGGCGGGAGGCTACACCTTC